The TCR beta chain described here comes from a study of type 1 and type 2 diabetes patients. This clonotype was picked up a small number of times. The CDR3 is 14 amino acids. CDR1 and CDR2 (germline): LGHNT, FRNRAP. Trimming took off 3 bases at V and 5 bases at J, with 13 bases between the two ends. Amplification started from genomic DNA. A primer set of 30 forward and 13 reverse primers amplified the CDR3. TCRdb reprocessed the multiplex PCR reads with MiXCR, giving one entry per CDR3 protein. Of around 300,000 distinct CDR3 sequences in the sample, approximately 50% are singletons; the top ten hold 12% to 15%.

The receptor comes from a young man with type 2 diabetes. Material: peripheral blood mononuclear cells (PBMCs). The J gene is TRBJ1-1, the V gene TRBV12-5, with a tentative D call TRBD1 (6 bases). CDR3 protein: CASGFLGGATEAFF. The CDR3 nucleotides read TGTGCTAGTGGTTTCCTAGGGGGGGCGACTGAAGCTTTCTTT.